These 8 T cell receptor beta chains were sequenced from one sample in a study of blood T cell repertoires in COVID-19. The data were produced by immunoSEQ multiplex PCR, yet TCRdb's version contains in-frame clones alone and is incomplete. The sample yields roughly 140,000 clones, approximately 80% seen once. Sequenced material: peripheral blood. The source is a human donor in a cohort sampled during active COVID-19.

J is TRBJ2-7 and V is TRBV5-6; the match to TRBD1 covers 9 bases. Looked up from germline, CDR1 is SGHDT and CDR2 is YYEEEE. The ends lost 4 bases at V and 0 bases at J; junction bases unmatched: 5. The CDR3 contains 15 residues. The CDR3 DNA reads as TGTGCCAGCAGCCAAGACAGGGGGGCCTCCTACGAGCAGTACTTC. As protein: CASSQDRGASYEQYF.

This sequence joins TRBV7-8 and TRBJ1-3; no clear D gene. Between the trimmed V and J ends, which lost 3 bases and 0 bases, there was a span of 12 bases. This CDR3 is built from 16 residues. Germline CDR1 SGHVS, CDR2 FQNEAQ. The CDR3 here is CASSFVEGYSGNTIYF. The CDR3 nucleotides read TGTGCCAGCAGCTTTGTGGAGGGCTACTCTGGAAACACCATATATTTT.

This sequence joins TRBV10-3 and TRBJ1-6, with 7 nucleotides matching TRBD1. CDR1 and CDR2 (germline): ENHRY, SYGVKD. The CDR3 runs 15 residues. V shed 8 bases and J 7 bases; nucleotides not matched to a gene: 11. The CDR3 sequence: CAIRGDSVSNSPLHF. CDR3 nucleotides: TGTGCCATCCGCGGGGACAGTGTATCCAATTCACCCCTCCACTTT.

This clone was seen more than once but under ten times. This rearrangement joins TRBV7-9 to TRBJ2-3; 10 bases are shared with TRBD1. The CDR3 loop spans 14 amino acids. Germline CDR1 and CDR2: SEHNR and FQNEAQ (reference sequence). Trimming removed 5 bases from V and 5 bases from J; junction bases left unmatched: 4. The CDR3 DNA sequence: TGTGCCAGCAGCCGACAGGGGGCGAAAGATACGCAGTATTTT. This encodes CASSRQGAKDTQYF.

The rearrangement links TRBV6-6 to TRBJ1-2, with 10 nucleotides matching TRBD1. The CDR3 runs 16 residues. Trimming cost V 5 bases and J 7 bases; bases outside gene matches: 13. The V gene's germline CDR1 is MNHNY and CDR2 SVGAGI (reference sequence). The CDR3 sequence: CASSGADRGQVGGYTF. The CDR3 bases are TGTGCCAGCAGTGGGGCTGACAGGGGGCAGGTTGGTGGCTACACCTTC.

The CDR3 region is CASSPTWVQGEAFF. The CDR3 DNA follows: TGTGCCAGCAGCCCCACTTGGGTGCAGGGTGAAGCTTTCTTT. The chain links TRBV7-2 to TRBJ1-1; the D gene is possibly TRBD1 (5 bases). With 5 bases removed from V and 7 bases from J, the gap between germline ends came to 17 bases. This CDR3 contains 14 residues. Germline V gene data show CDR1 as SGHTA and CDR2 as FQGNSA.

The CDR3 DNA follows: TGTGCCAGCAGCTTCATAAAAAGGGGTACAGGGGCGGCGAACACTGAAGCTTTCTTT. It translates to CASSFIKRGTGAANTEAFF. J is TRBJ1-1 and V is TRBV7-2; TRBD1 matches at 7 bases. In germline, CDR1 is SGHTA, CDR2 FQGNSA. The CDR3 totals 19 residues. V trimming: 3 bases; J trimming: 1 base; junction bases outside the gene matches: 17.

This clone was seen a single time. The CDR3 spells CAWTRTGGWYGYTF. The CDR3 DNA reads as TGTGCCTGGACCAGGACAGGGGGGTGGTATGGCTACACCTTC. The rearrangement uses TRBV30 and TRBJ1-2; 10 bases line up with TRBD1. CDR3 length equals 14 residues. V shed 4 bases, J shed 5 bases, and the junction held 7 bases outside the gene matches. Germline V gene lookup returns CDR1 GTSNPN and CDR2 SVGIG (reference sequence). The whole variable domain, filled in from reference TRBV30 and TRBJ1-2, reads SQTIHQWPATLVQPVGSPLSLECTVEGTSNPNLYWYRQAAGRGLQLLFYSVGIGQISSEVPQNLSASRPQDRQFILSSKKLLLSDSGFYLCAWTRTGGWYGYTFGSGTRLTVV.